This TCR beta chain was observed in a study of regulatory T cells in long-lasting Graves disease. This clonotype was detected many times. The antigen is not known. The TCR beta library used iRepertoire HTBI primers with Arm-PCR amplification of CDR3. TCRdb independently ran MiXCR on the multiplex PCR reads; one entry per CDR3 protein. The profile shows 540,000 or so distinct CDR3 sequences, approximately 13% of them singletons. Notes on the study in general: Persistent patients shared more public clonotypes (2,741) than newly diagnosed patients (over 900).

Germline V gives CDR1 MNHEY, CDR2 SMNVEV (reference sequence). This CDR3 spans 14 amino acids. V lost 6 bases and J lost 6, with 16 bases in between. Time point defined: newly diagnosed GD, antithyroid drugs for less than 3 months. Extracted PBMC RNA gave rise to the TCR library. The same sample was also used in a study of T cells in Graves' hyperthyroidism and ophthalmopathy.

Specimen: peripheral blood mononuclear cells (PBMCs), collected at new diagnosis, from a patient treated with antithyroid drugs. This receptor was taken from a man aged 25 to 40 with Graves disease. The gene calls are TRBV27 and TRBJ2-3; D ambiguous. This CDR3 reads CASSPTPSADTQYF. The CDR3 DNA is TGTGCCAGCAGCCCCACCCCCTCCGCGGATACGCAGTATTTT.